These T cell receptor beta chains were read from a single sample in a study of cytotoxic CD8 clonotypes in ibrutinib-treated CLL. The table came from immunoSEQ multiplex PCR; TCRdb's copy has only in-frame clones and leaves some out. The sample yields some 150,000 clones, about 72% seen once. This specimen was PBMCs, taken after 12 months of ibrutinib treatment. The receptors stem from a human donor with chronic lymphocytic leukemia. CDR3s include the opening cysteine and the closing phenylalanine or tryptophan. The order of the fields is D gene, V gene, CDR3 length, clone size, J gene, CDR3 protein, CDR3 DNA. D genes are given only for firm matches. Not all rows give a size; the values are once, few, many and, for expanded clones, a class.

TRBD1	TRBV12-5	17	NA	TRBJ1-4	CASGFRGTDATNEKLFF	TGTGCTAGTGGTTTCCGTGGGACAGATGCAACTAATGAAAAACTGTTTTTT
TRBD2	TRBV11-2	16	NA	TRBJ2-3	CASSLASGASTDTQYF	TGTGCCAGCAGCTTAGCTAGCGGGGCGAGCACAGATACGCAGTATTTT
TRBD1	TRBV4-1	16	few	TRBJ2-2	CASSQGGRGLFGELFF	TGCGCCAGCAGCCAAGGGGGCAGGGGGCTTTTCGGGGAGCTGTTTTTT
NA	TRBV5-1	15	NA	TRBJ2-2	CASSWGGAGTGELFF	TGCGCCAGCAGTTGGGGGGGCGCCGGCACCGGGGAGCTGTTTTTT
NA	TRBV7-2	13	NA	TRBJ2-7	CASSFQGRYEQYF	TGTGCCAGCAGCTTTCAGGGTCGGTACGAGCAGTACTTC
TRBD2	TRBV14	16	NA	TRBJ2-7	CASSRLGTSGSGEQYF	TGTGCCAGCAGCCGTCTCGGGACTAGCGGGAGTGGTGAGCAGTACTTC
NA	TRBV7-9	14	NA	TRBJ2-1	CASREAGRDNEQFF	TGTGCCAGCAGGGAGGCAGGGCGAGACAATGAGCAGTTCTTC
NA	TRBV7-7	14	NA	TRBJ2-7	CASSLGSGPYEQYF	TGTGCTAGCAGCTTGGGTAGCGGTCCCTACGAGCAGTACTTC
NA	TRBV7-6	14	NA	TRBJ1-4	CASSLGPVDEKLFF	TGTGCCAGCAGCCTCGGCCCCGTGGATGAAAAACTGTTTTTT
TRBD2	TRBV27	17	NA	TRBJ2-1	CASKKDSGTLKYNEQFF	TGTGCCAGCAAAAAAGATAGCGGGACCCTAAAATACAATGAGCAGTTCTTC
TRBD2	TRBV19	16	NA	TRBJ2-1	CASSARAGGGGDEQFF	TGTGCCAGTAGTGCCCGAGCGGGGGGTGGAGGGGATGAGCAGTTCTTC
NA	TRBV6-5	15	few	TRBJ1-5	CASRRGGTSNQPQHF	TGTGCCAGCAGGCGGGGGGGAACGAGCAATCAGCCCCAGCATTTT
TRBD1	TRBV6-5	16	NA	TRBJ1-2	CASSYSGVGGHSGYTF	TGTGCCAGCAGTTACTCGGGGGTAGGGGGCCATTCGGGCTACACCTTC
NA	TRBV6-5	13	NA	TRBJ1-2	CASSLTEFYGYTF	TGTGCCAGCAGTTTGACGGAGTTTTATGGCTACACCTTC
NA	TRBV2	14	NA	TRBJ2-1	CASSEAAAYNEQFF	TGTGCCAGCAGTGAAGCGGCAGCCTACAATGAGCAGTTCTTC
TRBD2	TRBV2	15	NA	TRBJ2-3	CASSGAGGPTDTQYF	TGTGCCAGCAGTGGAGCGGGGGGCCCCACAGATACGCAGTATTTT
NA	TRBV6-1	14	few	TRBJ1-5	CASMGGSSNQPQHF	TGTGCCAGCATGGGTGGCAGCAGCAATCAGCCCCAGCATTTT
TRBD1	TRBV18	14	few	TRBJ2-1	CASSPGTAYNEQFF	TGTGCCAGCTCACCCGGGACAGCCTACAATGAGCAGTTCTTC
TRBD2	TRBV28	15	NA	TRBJ2-3	CASSRRPSGGITQYF	TGTGCCAGCAGCCGTAGGCCTAGCGGGGGCATTACGCAGTATTTT
NA	TRBV28	13	NA	TRBJ1-2	CASRMAGNYGYTF	TGTGCCAGCAGGATGGCCGGTAACTATGGCTACACCTTC
NA	TRBV7-2	15	NA	TRBJ2-1	CASSFVRGSYNEQFF	TGTGCCAGCAGCTTCGTCAGGGGCTCCTACAATGAGCAGTTCTTC
NA	TRBV29-1	12	few	TRBJ2-5	CSVGRAQETQYF	TGCAGCGTTGGGAGGGCCCAAGAGACCCAGTACTTC
TRBD1	TRBV27	14	NA	TRBJ2-1	CASSPGTAVNEQFF	TGTGCCAGCAGTCCCGGGACAGCCGTCAATGAGCAGTTCTTC
TRBD1	TRBV6-5	15	NA	TRBJ1-5	CASSYRIGTGQPQHF	TGTGCCAGCAGTTACCGAATAGGGACAGGCCAGCCCCAGCATTTT
TRBD1	TRBV27	14	NA	TRBJ2-3	CASSSGQGADTQYF	TGTGCCAGCAGTTCGGGACAGGGGGCAGATACGCAGTATTTT
NA	TRBV6-5	15	once	TRBJ1-3	CASSYSGRSGNTIYF	TGTGCCAGCAGTTACTCCGGACGGAGCGGAAACACCATATATTTT
NA	TRBV19	15	NA	TRBJ2-7	CASSNPGAPSIEQYF	TGTGCCAGTAGTAACCCAGGGGCCCCATCCATCGAGCAGTACTTC
NA	TRBV7-3	13	few	TRBJ1-2	CASSTSPNYGYTF	TGTGCCAGCAGTACCTCACCTAACTATGGCTACACCTTC
NA	TRBV27	11	NA	TRBJ2-1	CASLKSGEQFF	TGTGCCAGCCTTAAATCTGGTGAGCAGTTCTTC
TRBD1	TRBV27	14	NA	TRBJ2-2	CASAQGAGTGELFF	TGTGCCAGCGCGCAGGGGGCAGGGACCGGGGAGCTGTTTTTT
NA	TRBV7-2	14	NA	TRBJ2-7	CASSLGTQFYEQYF	TGTGCCAGCAGCTTAGGGACGCAATTCTACGAGCAGTACTTC
TRBD2	TRBV30	15	NA	TRBJ2-7	CAWRETSGRSFEQYF	TGTGCCTGGAGAGAGACTAGCGGGAGGTCTTTCGAGCAGTACTTC
TRBD1	TRBV11-2	17	NA	TRBJ2-7	CASSLRSGTGTSYEQYF	TGTGCCAGCAGCTTACGGTCGGGGACAGGGACCTCCTACGAGCAGTACTTC
TRBD1	TRBV5-6	16	NA	TRBJ1-5	CASSLADRGIDQPQHF	TGTGCCAGCAGCTTGGCCGACAGGGGCATAGATCAGCCCCAGCATTTT
TRBD2	TRBV7-2	15	few	TRBJ2-1	CASSLEPGLAGEQFF	TGTGCCAGCAGCTTAGAACCGGGACTAGCGGGCGAGCAGTTCTTC
TRBD1	TRBV6-5	16	NA	TRBJ2-7	CASSYGTGVSSYEQYF	TGTGCCAGCAGTTACGGGACAGGGGTCTCCTCCTACGAGCAGTACTTC
NA	TRBV13	13	NA	TRBJ1-1	CASSFGRSTEAFF	TGTGCCAGCAGCTTCGGACGGAGCACTGAAGCTTTCTTT
TRBD1	TRBV19	15	NA	TRBJ2-2	CASRGQGANTGELFF	TGTGCCAGTAGGGGGCAGGGGGCAAACACCGGGGAGCTGTTTTTT
TRBD1	TRBV7-2	13	NA	TRBJ1-2	CANTGTGGFGYTF	TGTGCCAACACCGGGACAGGGGGCTTTGGCTACACCTTC
TRBD2	TRBV11-2	15	NA	TRBJ2-7	CASSPPGLGVYEQYF	TGTGCCAGCAGTCCCCCGGGACTAGGGGTCTACGAGCAGTACTTC
NA	TRBV5-1	16	NA	TRBJ1-2	CASSPLTGRLGYGYTF	TGCGCCAGCAGCCCCCTCACAGGGAGACTGGGCTATGGCTACACCTTC
NA	TRBV15	12	once	TRBJ2-1	CATSRVSHEQFF	TGTGCCACCAGCAGAGTTAGTCATGAGCAGTTCTTC
NA	TRBV15	15	NA	TRBJ2-6	CATSRGGNGANVLTF	TGTGCCACCAGCCGGGGAGGAAATGGGGCCAACGTCCTGACTTTC
TRBD2	TRBV6-5	14	NA	TRBJ2-1	CASSGGTSGGKQFF	TGTGCCAGCAGCGGCGGGACTAGCGGAGGGAAGCAGTTCTTC
NA	TRBV10-3	15	NA	TRBJ2-3	CATTATGPVTDTQYF	TGCGCGACCACTGCTACAGGGCCCGTTACAGATACGCAGTATTTT
NA	TRBV28	13	few	TRBJ2-7	CASSSGPLYEQYF	TGTGCCAGCAGTTCAGGTCCCCTCTACGAGCAGTACTTC
NA	TRBV20-1	11	NA	TRBJ1-5	CSAGFRQPQHF	TGCAGTGCTGGGTTCCGGCAGCCCCAGCATTTT
NA	TRBV30	14	NA	TRBJ2-3	CAWSVSGTTDTQYF	TGTGCCTGGAGTGTATCAGGGACCACAGATACGCAGTATTTT
NA	TRBV4-3	15	NA	TRBJ2-3	CASSQEGQLVDTQYF	TGCGCCAGCAGCCAAGAGGGTCAGTTGGTGGATACGCAGTATTTT
TRBD2	TRBV18	15	medium-sized	TRBJ2-1	CASSPPSGSKDEQFF	TGTGCCAGCTCACCGCCTAGCGGGAGTAAGGATGAGCAGTTCTTC
TRBD1	TRBV30	14	NA	TRBJ1-5	CAWSEGQGAQPQHF	TGTGCCTGGAGTGAGGGACAGGGGGCTCAGCCCCAGCATTTT
TRBD2	TRBV11-3	15	NA	TRBJ2-1	CASSLGAGLYNEQFF	TGTGCCAGCAGCTTGGGAGCGGGACTGTACAATGAGCAGTTCTTC